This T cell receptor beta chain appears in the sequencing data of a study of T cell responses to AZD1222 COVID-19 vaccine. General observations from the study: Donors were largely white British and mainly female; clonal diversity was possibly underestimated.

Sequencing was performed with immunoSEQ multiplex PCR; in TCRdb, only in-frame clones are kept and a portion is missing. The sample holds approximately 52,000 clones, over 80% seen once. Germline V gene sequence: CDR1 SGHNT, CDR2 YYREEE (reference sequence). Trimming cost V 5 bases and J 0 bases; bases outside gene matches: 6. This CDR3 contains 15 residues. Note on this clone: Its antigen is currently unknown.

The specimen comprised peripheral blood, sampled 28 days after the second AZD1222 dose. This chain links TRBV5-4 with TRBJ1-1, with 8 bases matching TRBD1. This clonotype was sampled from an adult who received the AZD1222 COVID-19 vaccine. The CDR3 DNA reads TGTGCCAGCAGAAAACAGGGGGGGATGAACACTGAAGCTTTCTTT. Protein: CASRKQGGMNTEAFF.